Described below is a single T cell receptor beta chain sequence and its context. Antigen specificity is unknown. CDR3 length: 16 residues. J lost 6 bases, V lost 5 bases, and 14 bases had no gene match. Germline V gives CDR1 SEHNR, CDR2 FQNEAQ (reference sequence). This entry comes from a study of cytomegalovirus exposure and HLA in healthy donors. General study points: In a later analysis, V- and J-gene trimming of beta chains associated with a DCLRE1C missense variant, replicated independently. The sole available immune exposure information was CMV serostatus.

Vbeta (60) and Jbeta (13) primers were used in the PCR. Produced via immunoSEQ multiplex PCR; TCRdb's table is partial and in-frame only. The sample contains over 110,000 clones, 65% to 85% of which appear only once. The V call is TRBV7-9, the J call TRBJ2-7, with 9 bases lining up with TRBD2. Sequencing used PBMCs. The receptor was isolated from a male donor in good health and CMV-seronegative. The CDR3 DNA reads as TGTGCCAGCAGCCCTCCCCTAGCGGGAAGCGAGGGCGAGCAGTACTTC. Protein product: CASSPPLAGSEGEQYF.